A single sample gave rise to the 27 T cell receptor beta chains below, sequenced in a study of OX40 agonist ivuxolimab in advanced cancers. Method: immunoSEQ multiplex PCR; TCRdb's copy keeps in-frame clones and lacks some. The sample lists about 54,000 clones, roughly 90% seen once, with 1.1% to 1.5% in the top ten. This specimen consisted of CD4+ or CD8+ T cells sorted from blood, obtained in a trial of the OX40 agonist ivuxolimab. These receptors all stem from an adult with an advanced solid tumor such as melanoma, head and neck, liver or kidney cancer.

The chain links TRBV5-1 to TRBJ2-5; TRBD2 aligns across 9 bases. Germline V gene sequence: CDR1 SGHRS, CDR2 YFSETQ. This CDR3 has 16 amino acids. V trimming: 4 bases; J trimming: 2 bases; junction bases outside the gene matches: 9. Here the CDR3 reads CASSPPAAGGQETQYF. The CDR3 DNA reads as TGCGCCAGCAGCCCCCCGGCGGCGGGGGGGCAAGAGACCCAGTACTTC.

The V gene is TRBV4-1, the J gene TRBJ2-6, with D uncertain. This CDR3 region has 15 residues. CDR1 MGHRA and CDR2 YSYEKL come from the germline V gene. V lost 4 bases and J lost 3, with 10 bases in between. The CDR3 reads CASSLITYGANVLTF. As DNA, the CDR3 is TGCGCCAGCAGCCTCATAACATATGGGGCCAACGTCCTGACTTTC.

The chain joins TRBV28 to TRBJ2-7; no clear D. The CDR3 spans 12 residues. Per the germline V gene, CDR1 is MDHEN and CDR2 is SYDVKM. Deletions cut 6 bases from V and 2 bases from J, with 8 bases between. The CDR3 is CASRTFPYEQYF. CDR3 DNA sequence: TGTGCCAGCAGAACGTTCCCCTACGAGCAGTACTTC. The variable domain in full, completed from reference TRBV28 and TRBJ2-7, reads DVKVTQSSRYLVKRTGEKVFLECVQDMDHENMFWYRQDPGLGLRLIYFSYDVKMKEKGDIPEGYSVSREKKERFSLILESASTNQTSMYLCASRTFPYEQYFGPGTRLTVT.

The V and J genes are TRBV6-5 and TRBJ2-5, with 7 bases identical to TRBD1. Germline CDR1 is MNHEY and CDR2 is SVGAGI. The CDR3 is 14 residues long. J was trimmed by 5 bases and V by 6 bases; bases with no gene match: 9. CDR3 loop: CASSLTGVGETQYF. CDR3 in DNA: TGTGCCAGCAGCCTCACAGGGGTGGGGGAGACCCAGTACTTC.

The rearrangement joins TRBV6-5 to TRBJ1-2; D is uncertain. There are 15 residues in the CDR3. The ends were cut back, 4 bases at V and 0 bases at J, with 12 bases in the middle. Germline V gives CDR1 MNHEY, CDR2 SVGAGI. The CDR3 loop is CASSSPLRANYGYTF. CDR3 bases: TGTGCCAGCAGTTCCCCTCTTAGAGCTAACTATGGCTACACCTTC.

In the case of this clone: Since no conserved phenylalanine or tryptophan closes the CDR3, a read error is the likely cause. Because the CDR3's place on the DNA is in doubt, the DNA is left out and the CDR3 is given as listed by TCRdb. The rearrangement links TRBV16 to TRBJ2-6. The germline CDR1 and CDR2 sequences are KGHSY and FQNENV. Inclusive of both ends, the CDR3 amounts to 15 amino acids. This CDR3 reads CASSCVLVVNKVGPT.

The table lists this clone with a few counts. The J gene is TRBJ2-2, the V gene TRBV5-1; D is perhaps TRBD1 (6 bases). V lost 0 bases, J lost 2 bases, and 11 bases lay in between. Germline V gene sequence: CDR1 SGHRS, CDR2 YFSETQ. CDR3 length: 16 residues. CDR3 sequence (DNA): TGCGCCAGCAGCTTGGACAGGGCAATTAACACCGGGGAGCTGTTTTTT. It translates to CASSLDRAINTGELFF.

This chain uses TRBV18 with TRBJ2-7, with D possibly being TRBD1 (5 bases). Germline V gene data show CDR1 as KGHSH and CDR2 as LQKENI. Trimming cost V 2 bases and J 4 bases, with 15 bases left between them. The CDR3 runs to 15 residues. The CDR3 region is CASSPRRQNIYEQYF. In nucleotides, the CDR3 is TGTGCCAGCTCACCAAGGAGACAGAATATTTACGAGCAGTACTTC.

This clone was detected once. The chain links TRBV9 to TRBJ2-3; no definite D call. This CDR3 has 13 amino acids. The germline gives CDR1 SGDLS, CDR2 YYNGEE. Trimming removed 4 bases at V and 3 bases at J, with 9 bases between. The CDR3, as DNA: TGTGCCAGCAGCAATTTGGGAACAGATACGCAGTATTTT. The encoded protein is CASSNLGTDTQYF.

The V and J genes are TRBV30 and TRBJ2-4, with 7 bases lining up with TRBD2. The length of the CDR3 is 14 residues. Per germline, CDR1 GTSNPN and CDR2 SVGIG (reference sequence). The junction had 7 bases not matched to a gene; V was cut back by 1 base and J by 7 bases. CDR3 protein: CAWSGTSMSNIQYF. The CDR3 bases are TGTGCCTGGAGTGGGACTAGTATGAGTAACATTCAGTACTTC. Complete variable domain (other parts from reference TRBV30 and TRBJ2-4): SQTIHQWPATLVQPVGSPLSLECTVEGTSNPNLYWYRQAAGRGLQLLFYSVGIGQISSEVPQNLSASRPQDRQFILSSKKLLLSDSGFYLCAWSGTSMSNIQYFGAGTRLSVL.

This clone was recorded once. The chain uses TRBV27 and TRBJ2-1; the match to TRBD2 covers 13 bases. The length of the CDR3 is 16 residues. V lost 0 bases and J lost 4; bases outside the gene matches: 0. CDR1 and CDR2 (germline): MNHEY, SMNVEV (reference sequence). The CDR3 region has the DNA TGTGCCAGCAGTTTATCACTAGCGGGAGGGTACAATGAGCAGTTCTTC. It yields the protein CASSLSLAGGYNEQFF.

The chain links TRBV7-2 to TRBJ1-5; D uncertain. Germline V gene lookup returns CDR1 SGHTA and CDR2 FQGNSA. V lost 1 base, J lost 4 bases, and 8 bases lay in between. The CDR3 extends over 14 amino acids. The CDR3 is CASSLGQANQPQHF. The CDR3 DNA sequence: TGTGCCAGCAGCTTAGGGCAGGCGAATCAGCCCCAGCATTTT.

This sequence joins TRBV6-5 and TRBJ1-5, with D tentatively TRBD1 (5 bases). The CDR3 is 15 amino acids. Germline loops: CDR1 MNHEY, CDR2 SVGAGI. V was trimmed by 0 bases and J by 7 bases, leaving 13 bases between them. The CDR3 reads CASSYSGARSQPQHF. The DNA of the CDR3 is TGTGCCAGCAGTTACTCCGGGGCAAGAAGCCAGCCCCAGCATTTT.

A single count supports this clone. The V gene is TRBV4-2, the J gene TRBJ1-2; the D is unclear. V was pared by 0 bases and J by 2 bases, with 10 bases between. Germline V gives CDR1 LGHNA, CDR2 YNFKEQ. The CDR3 consists of 15 residues. CDR3 residues: CASSQDLGGNYGYTF. The CDR3 DNA follows: TGTGCCAGCAGCCAAGATTTGGGCGGAAACTATGGCTACACCTTC.

This chain uses TRBV30 with TRBJ1-2, with 7 positions matching TRBD1. This CDR3 spans 13 amino acids. The junction had 7 bases not matched to a gene; V was cut back by 5 bases and J by 4 bases. The germline V gene encodes CDR1 GTSNPN and CDR2 SVGIG (reference sequence). The CDR3 coding sequence is TGTGCCTGGGGACCAGGGGGTGGCTATGGCTACACCTTC. It encodes CAWGPGGGYGYTF.

V gene TRBV19 combines with J gene TRBJ1-1; TRBD1 aligns across 9 bases. Germline CDR1 is LNHDA and CDR2 is SQIVND (reference sequence). The CDR3 has 11 residues. V was clipped by 9 bases and J by 6 bases; unmatched bases: 2. The CDR3 region has the DNA TGTGCCAGCGGGGACAGGGCTGAAGCTTTCTTT. As protein: CASGDRAEAFF.

The rearrangement joins TRBV5-1 to TRBJ2-7; no firm D call. Germline V gene data show CDR1 as SGHRS and CDR2 as YFSETQ. V dropped 4 bases and J dropped 4 bases, with 12 bases sitting between them. CDR3 length: 13 amino acids. The CDR3 loop is CASSPEFSYEQYF. The CDR3 region has the DNA TGCGCCAGCAGCCCCGAATTCTCTTACGAGCAGTACTTC. The full variable domain, in which reference TRBV5-1 and TRBJ2-7 provide the parts outside the CDR3, is KAGVTQTPRYLIKTRGQQVTLSCSPISGHRSVSWYQQTPGQGLQFLFEYFSETQRNKGNFPGRFSGRQFSNSRSEMNVSTLELGDSALYLCASSPEFSYEQYFGPGTRLTVT.

The J gene is TRBJ2-2, the V gene TRBV6-1; D uncertain. Germline values: CDR1 MNHNS, CDR2 SASEGT. This CDR3 region has 13 residues. The V end was cut by 0 bases, the J end by 5 bases, with 4 bases between. This CDR3 reads CASSEALTGELFF. CDR3 nucleotides: TGTGCCAGCAGTGAAGCACTGACCGGGGAGCTGTTTTTT.

The chain is built from TRBV27 and TRBJ2-2, with D perhaps TRBD2 (5 bases). Germline-derived CDR1 and CDR2 are MNHEY and SMNVEV (reference sequence). CDR3 size: 13 residues. V was shortened by 4 bases and J by 7 bases, with 10 bases between the two germline ends. Here the CDR3 reads CASSSLRVGELFF. The CDR3 region has the DNA TGTGCCAGCAGTTCCCTGCGGGTCGGGGAGCTGTTTTTT.

Details on this clone: This sample also contains other DNA sequences that code for the same CDR3. The gene calls are TRBV5-4 and TRBJ1-3; TRBD1 agrees at 9 bases. Per germline, CDR1 SGHNT and CDR2 YYREEE (reference sequence). Trimming took 2 bases from V and 4 from J; bases not matched to a gene: 4. CDR3 length equals 15 residues. DNA of the CDR3: TGTGCCAGCAGCTTACAGGGGGCCGGGGGAAACACCATATATTTT. Translation gives CASSLQGAGGNTIYF. Full variable domain (outside the CDR3, taken from reference TRBV5-4 and TRBJ1-3): ETGVTQSPTHLIKTRGQQVTLRCSSQSGHNTVSWYQQALGQGPQFIFQYYREEENGRGNFPPRFSGLQFPNYSSELNVNALELDDSALYLCASSLQGAGGNTIYFGEGSWLTVV.

The chain carries TRBV18 and TRBJ2-1; tentatively, D is TRBD2 (5 bases). The length of the CDR3 is 14 residues. The germline V and J ends were trimmed by 5 bases and 2 bases, with 10 bases remaining between them. Germline V lookup: CDR1 KGHSH, CDR2 LQKENI. The DNA for the CDR3 is TGTGCCAGCTCAGTGACTAACCCCTACAATGAGCAGTTCTTC. It codes for CASSVTNPYNEQFF. The full variable domain, its missing parts supplied by reference TRBV18 and TRBJ2-1, is NAGVMQNPRHLVRRRGQEARLRCSPMKGHSHVYWYRQLPEEGLKFMVYLQKENIIDESGMPKERFSAEFPKEGPSILRIQQVVRGDSAAYFCASSVTNPYNEQFFGPGTRLTVL.

This chain uses TRBV6-5 with TRBJ1-2, with D possibly being TRBD1 (5 bases). V dropped 6 bases and J dropped 4 bases, with 15 bases sitting between them. The CDR3 is made up of 14 amino acids. Germline loops: CDR1 MNHEY, CDR2 SVGAGI. The chain's CDR3 is CASRPGGSGYGYTF. The DNA of the CDR3 is TGTGCCAGCAGACCCGGGGGTTCCGGCTATGGCTACACCTTC.

The CDR3 DNA follows: TGTGCCAGCAGCTTAGCGATCCAGGGAACGTCTGGAAACACCATATATTTT. It yields the protein CASSLAIQGTSGNTIYF. The chain couples TRBV7-8 to TRBJ1-3; tentative D call: TRBD1 (5 bases). The CDR3 extends over 17 amino acids. Trimming removed 0 bases from V and 1 base from J, with 13 bases in between. CDR1 is SGHVS, CDR2 FQNEAQ, per germline.

The chain is built from TRBV6-1 and TRBJ2-7; 8 bases agree with TRBD1. Germline trimming cut 5 bases from V and 2 bases from J; bases unmatched to any gene: 5. The V gene's germline CDR1 is MNHNS and CDR2 SASEGT. The CDR3 is made up of 14 amino acids. CDR3: CASSQWTGTYEQYF. CDR3 coding DNA: TGTGCCAGCAGTCAATGGACAGGGACCTACGAGCAGTACTTC.

The chain is built from TRBV15 and TRBJ2-5, with a weak D call TRBD2 (6 bases). Germline lookup yields CDR1 LNHNV and CDR2 YYDKDF (reference sequence). The CDR3 contains 12 residues. Trimming cost V 5 bases and J 5 bases, with 9 bases left between them. CDR3 nucleotide sequence: TGTGCCACCAGCCTAGGGAGGGAGACCCAGTACTTC. Translated: CATSLGRETQYF. Supplemented by reference TRBV15 and TRBJ2-5, the full variable domain reads DAMVIQNPRYQVTQFGKPVTLSCSQTLNHNVMYWYQQKSSQAPKLLFHYYDKDFNNEADTPDNFQSRRPNTSFCFLDIRSPGLGDTAMYLCATSLGRETQYFGPGTRLLVL.

V usage is TRBV5-1 and J usage is TRBJ2-7; 8 bases fit TRBD2. The CDR3 is made up of 14 amino acids. Germline lookup yields CDR1 SGHRS and CDR2 YFSETQ. J lost 6 bases, V lost 0 bases, and 5 bases had no gene match. The CDR3 loop reads CASSLGLAFGEQYF. DNA for the CDR3: TGCGCCAGCAGCTTGGGACTAGCGTTCGGCGAGCAGTACTTC.

As regards this clone: In the same sample, other DNA sequences code for this CDR3. The chain recombines TRBV2 with TRBJ2-5; 12 bases map to TRBD2. Germline trimming cut 6 bases from V and 4 bases from J; bases unmatched to any gene: 0. The CDR3 totals 13 residues. CDR1 is SNHLY and CDR2 is FYNNEI in the germline V gene. CDR3: CASRGLAGETQYF. CDR3 nucleotides: TGTGCCAGCAGGGGACTAGCGGGAGAGACCCAGTACTTC.